The rows below give T cell receptor beta chains drawn from one sample of a study of identical twins. A single record per CDR3 protein comes from TCRdb applying MiXCR to the 5' RACE reads. The sample holds roughly 1,500,000 distinct CDR3 sequences, under 35% seen once. The sample comprised cord blood. The receptors were gathered from a newborn girl in good health. CDR3s include the opening cysteine and the closing phenylalanine or tryptophan. D genes are given only for firm matches. Some rows mark clone size as missing; the rest say once, few, many or name a class of expanded clone.

v_gene	abundance	j_gene	d_gene	CDR3aa	CDR3nt
TRBV29-1	-	TRBJ2-2	-	CSAESGPGELFF	TGCAGCGCGGAGTCAGGGCCCGGGGAGCTGTTTTTT
TRBV6-6	few	TRBJ1-2	-	CASLPHRVYYGYTF	TGTGCCAGCCTCCCCCACAGGGTCTACTATGGCTACACCTTC
TRBV20-1	-	TRBJ2-1	TRBD2	CSARALADEQFF	TGCAGTGCTAGAGCGCTAGCGGATGAGCAGTTCTTC
TRBV10-3	-	TRBJ2-1	TRBD2	CAISDGLAGVSQETQFF	TGTGCCATCAGTGACGGGTTAGCGGGAGTTTCACAAGAGACCCAGTTCTTC
TRBV6-1	-	TRBJ1-1	-	CASNVRNTEAFF	TGTGCCAGCAATGTACGTAACACTGAAGCTTTCTTT
TRBV14	-	TRBJ1-5	-	CASSQGRHQTNQPQHF	TGTGCCAGCAGCCAAGGAAGACACCAGACCAATCAGCCCCAGCATTTT
TRBV10-3	many	TRBJ1-2	-	CAIMTEREPYGYTF	TGTGCCATCATGACGGAGAGGGAACCCTATGGCTACACCTTC
TRBV10-3	-	TRBJ2-2	TRBD2	CAISGLAVFGGELFF	TGTGCCATCAGCGGACTAGCGGTATTTGGCGGGGAGCTGTTTTTT
TRBV20-1	-	TRBJ2-3	TRBD1	CSARVQGRGTDTQYF	TGCAGTGCTAGAGTACAGGGGCGTGGGACAGATACGCAGTATTTT
TRBV4-1	-	TRBJ1-1	-	CASSHGRRGTEAFF	TGCGCCAGCAGCCATGGAAGAAGGGGAACTGAAGCTTTCTTT
TRBV30	-	TRBJ1-2	-	CAWSVPGGGYTF	TGTGCCTGGAGTGTACCCGGGGGCGGCTACACCTTC
TRBV5-1	-	TRBJ2-7	TRBD2	CASSPLAGDYNEQYF	TGCGCCAGCAGCCCGCTAGCGGGGGACTACAATGAGCAGTACTTC
TRBV5-1	few	TRBJ1-3	-	CASSPWTGNTIYF	TGCGCCAGCAGCCCGTGGACTGGAAACACCATATATTTT